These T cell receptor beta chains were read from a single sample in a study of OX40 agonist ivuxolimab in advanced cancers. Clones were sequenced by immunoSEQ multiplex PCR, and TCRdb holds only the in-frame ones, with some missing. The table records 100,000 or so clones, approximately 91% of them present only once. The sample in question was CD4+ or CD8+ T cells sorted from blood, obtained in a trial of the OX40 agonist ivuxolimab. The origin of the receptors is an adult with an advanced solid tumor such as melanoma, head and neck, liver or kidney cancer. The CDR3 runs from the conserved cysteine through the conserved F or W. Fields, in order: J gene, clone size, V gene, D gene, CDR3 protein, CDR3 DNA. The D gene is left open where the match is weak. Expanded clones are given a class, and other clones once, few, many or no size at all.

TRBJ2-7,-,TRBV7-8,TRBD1,CASTRDREYEQYF,TGTGCCAGCACCCGGGACAGGGAGTACGAGCAGTACTTC
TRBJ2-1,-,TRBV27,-,CASSSGLLYNEQFF,TGTGCCAGCAGTTCCGGACTTCTCTACAATGAGCAGTTCTTC
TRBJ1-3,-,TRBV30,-,CAWILNGGNTIYF,TGTGCCTGGATTCTGAACGGGGGAAACACCATATATTTT
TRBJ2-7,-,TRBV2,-,CASSLGSVQYF,TGTGCCAGCAGCCTAGGGAGCGTGCAGTACTTC
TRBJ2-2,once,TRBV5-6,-,CASSFYQGNTGELFF,TGTGCCAGCAGCTTCTACCAGGGGAACACCGGGGAGCTGTTTTTT
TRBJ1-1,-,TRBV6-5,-,CASSYSAGWNTEAFF,TGTGCCAGCAGTTACTCGGCAGGATGGAACACTGAAGCTTTCTTT
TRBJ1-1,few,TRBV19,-,CASSTRNTEAFF,TGTGCCAGTAGTACCCGGAACACTGAAGCTTTCTTT
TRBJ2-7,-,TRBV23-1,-,CASSTGYEQYF,TGCGCCAGCAGTACCGGGTACGAGCAGTACTTC
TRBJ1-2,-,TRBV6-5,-,CASTSDPDYGYTF,TGTGCCAGCACCTCGGACCCGGACTACGGCTACACCTTC
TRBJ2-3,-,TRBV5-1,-,CASSLGAPLDTQYF,TGCGCCAGCAGCTTGGGAGCCCCATTAGATACGCAGTATTTT
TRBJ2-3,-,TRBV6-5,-,CASSFRVGPDTQYF,TGTGCCAGCAGTTTCAGGGTGGGGCCAGATACGCAGTATTTT
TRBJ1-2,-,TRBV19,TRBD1,CASTHRTGGGYTF,TGTGCCAGTACCCACAGGACAGGAGGTGGCTACACCTTC
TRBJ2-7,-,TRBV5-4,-,CASSLDGGFYEQYF,TGTGCCAGCAGCTTGGACGGGGGCTTCTACGAGCAGTACTTC
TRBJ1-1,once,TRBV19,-,CASKEVRKGAFF,TGTGCCAGTAAAGAGGTGCGGAAGGGTGCTTTCTTT
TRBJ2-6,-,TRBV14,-,CASSHRVWSGGSGANVLTF,TGTGCCAGCAGCCATAGGGTGTGGTCGGGTGGCTCTGGGGCCAACGTCCTGACTTTC
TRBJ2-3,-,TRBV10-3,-,CASAGSDTQYF,TGTGCCAGCGCAGGGTCGGATACGCAGTATTTT
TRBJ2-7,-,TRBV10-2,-,CASSESIRGYEQYF,TGCGCCAGCAGTGAGTCGATTAGGGGCTACGAGCAGTACTTC
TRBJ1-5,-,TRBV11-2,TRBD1,CASSLMGQSNQPQHF,TGTGCCAGCAGCTTAATGGGACAGAGCAATCAGCCCCAGCATTTT
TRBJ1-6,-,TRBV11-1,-,CASSLVSSGNSPLHF,TGTGCCAGCAGCTTAGTATCGAGTGGCAATTCACCCCTCCACTTT
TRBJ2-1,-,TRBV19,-,CASSISHGQFF,TGTGCCAGTAGTATTAGTCACGGCCAGTTCTTC
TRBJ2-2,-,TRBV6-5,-,CASSYSYTGELFF,TGTGCCAGCAGTTACTCATACACCGGGGAGCTGTTTTTT
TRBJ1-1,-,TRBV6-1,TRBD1,CASSGANRGNTEAFF,TGTGCCAGCAGTGGGGCAAACAGGGGGAACACTGAAGCTTTCTTT
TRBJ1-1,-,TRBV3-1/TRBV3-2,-,CASSPAFF,TGTGCCAGCAGTCCCGCTTTCTTT
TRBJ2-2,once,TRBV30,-,CAWSATWNTGELFF,TGTGCCTGGAGTGCTACGTGGAACACCGGGGAGCTGTTTTTT
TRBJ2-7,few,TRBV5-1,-,CASRPEGSNYEQYF,TGCGCCAGCAGACCAGAGGGGAGTAACTACGAGCAGTACTTC
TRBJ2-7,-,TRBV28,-,CASSLSSSLKYEQYF,TGTGCCAGCAGTTTATCTAGCAGCCTAAAATACGAGCAGTACTTC
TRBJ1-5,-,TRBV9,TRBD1,CASSAGTGGIFGNQPQHF,TGTGCCAGCAGCGCCGGGACAGGGGGCATTTTTGGCAATCAGCCCCAGCATTTT
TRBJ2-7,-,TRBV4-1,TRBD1,CAPKGGVFYEQYF,TGCGCACCGAAAGGGGGCGTATTCTACGAGCAGTACTTC
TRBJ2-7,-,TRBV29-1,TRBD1,CSVDQGTAQYF,TGCAGCGTTGATCAGGGGACAGCGCAGTACTTC
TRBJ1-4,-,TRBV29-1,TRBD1,CSVGTGLVATNEKLFF,TGCAGCGTTGGGACAGGCCTTGTTGCAACTAATGAAAAACTGTTTTTT
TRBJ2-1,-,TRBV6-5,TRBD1,CASVDTGGGNEQFF,TGTGCCAGCGTCGATACAGGGGGCGGGAATGAGCAGTTCTTC
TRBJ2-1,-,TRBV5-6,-,CASSPLQLNEQFF,TGTGCCAGCAGCCCGCTCCAGCTCAATGAGCAGTTCTTC
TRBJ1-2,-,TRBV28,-,CASWESRVNYGYTF,TGTGCCAGCTGGGAAAGTAGGGTAAACTATGGCTACACCTTC
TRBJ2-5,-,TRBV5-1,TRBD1,CASSETGPWETQYF,TGCGCCAGCAGCGAGACAGGGCCCTGGGAGACCCAGTACTTC
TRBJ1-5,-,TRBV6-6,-,CASSFGGRGNQPQHF,TGTGCCAGCAGTTTCGGGGGGAGGGGCAATCAGCCCCAGCATTTT
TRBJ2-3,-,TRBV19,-,CASSIGGITDTQYF,TGTGCCAGTAGTATTGGCGGGATCACAGATACGCAGTATTTT
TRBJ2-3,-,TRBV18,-,CASSPMRGPTDTQYF,TGTGCCAGCTCACCCATGCGGGGCCCCACAGATACGCAGTATTTT
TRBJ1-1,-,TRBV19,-,CASHPLRENTEAFF,TGTGCCAGCCACCCACTCAGGGAGAACACTGAAGCTTTCTTT
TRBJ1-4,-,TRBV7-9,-,CASRRGTNEKLFF,TGTGCCAGCAGGCGGGGTACTAATGAAAAACTGTTTTTT
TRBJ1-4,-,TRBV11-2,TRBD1,CASSLGGGGREKLFF,TGTGCCAGCAGCTTAGGGGGAGGGGGCAGAGAAAAACTGTTTTTT
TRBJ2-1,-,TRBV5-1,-,CASTSRIGGYNEQFF,TGCGCCAGCACCTCCCGAATTGGGGGGTACAATGAGCAGTTCTTC
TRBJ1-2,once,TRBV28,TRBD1,CASSFYFQGATNYGYTF,TGTGCCAGCAGTTTTTATTTCCAGGGGGCCACTAACTATGGCTACACCTTC
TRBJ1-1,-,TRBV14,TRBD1,CASSYQPGQLGEAFF,TGTGCCAGCAGCTACCAACCGGGACAGTTGGGGGAAGCTTTCTTT
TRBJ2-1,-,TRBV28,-,CASRSVDLSYNEQFF,TGTGCCAGCAGATCGGTCGACCTATCCTACAATGAGCAGTTCTTC
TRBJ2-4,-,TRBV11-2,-,CASSPSRAGTNIQYF,TGTGCCAGCAGCCCGTCTCGGGCGGGCACGAACATTCAGTACTTC
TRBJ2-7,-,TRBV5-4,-,CASSLPGGNYEQYF,TGTGCCAGCAGCTTGCCCGGGGGAAACTACGAGCAGTACTTC
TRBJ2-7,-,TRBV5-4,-,CASSSPGFYEQYF,TGTGCCAGCAGCTCACCAGGGTTCTACGAGCAGTACTTC
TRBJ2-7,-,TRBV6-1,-,CASSGPAYEQYF,TGTGCCAGCAGTGGCCCGGCTTACGAGCAGTACTTC
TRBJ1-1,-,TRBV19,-,CASSTTAIIMNTEAFF,TGTGCCAGTAGTACGACAGCAATCATCATGAACACTGAAGCTTTCTTT
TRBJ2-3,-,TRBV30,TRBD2,CAWSPRRGGRPDTQYF,TGTGCCTGGAGCCCCAGGAGGGGAGGGAGGCCAGATACGCAGTATTTT